The rows below give T cell receptor beta chains drawn from one sample of a study of T-cell memory formation after mild COVID-19. TCRdb used MiXCR to reprocess the 5' RACE reads, holding one entry per CDR3 protein. Of under 700,000 distinct CDR3 sequences in the sample, roughly 21% were seen once. The sample was PBMCs or a T cell subset sorted from them (not recorded which). These receptors were taken from an adult woman who had mild COVID-19 (a few samples of this study predate the infection). Cell type and time point are not known. The CDR3 runs from the conserved cysteine through the conserved F or W. A D gene is named only where the DNA matches it firmly. Some rows have no size entry. The others give once, few or many, or a class for an expanded clone.

j_gene | v_gene | d_gene | abundance | CDR3nt | CDR3aa
TRBJ2-7 | TRBV5-1 | - | many | TGCGCCAGCAGCTCCAGAGGGGATGACGAGCAGTACTTC | CASSSRGDDEQYF
TRBJ1-2 | TRBV4-3 | - | few | TGCGCCAGCAGCCAATTGGGGGGTCCCTATGGCTACACCTTC | CASSQLGGPYGYTF
TRBJ2-2 | TRBV20-1 | TRBD1 | few | TGCAGTGCTTCTCGGACAGGGGGGGACACCGGGGAGCTGTTTTTT | CSASRTGGDTGELFF
TRBJ1-1 | TRBV9 | - | - | TGTGCCAGCAGCGGAAACAGGAATACTGAAGCTTTCTTT | CASSGNRNTEAFF
TRBJ2-7 | TRBV12-5 | - | - | TGTGCTAGTGGTTTGGGACAGAACTACGAGCAGTACTTC | CASGLGQNYEQYF
TRBJ2-1 | TRBV28 | TRBD2 | - | TGTGCCAGCAGTTTGCTGGCTAGCGGGGGTATTGAGCAGTTCTTC | CASSLLASGGIEQFF
TRBJ1-6 | TRBV20-1 | TRBD1 | - | TGCAGTGCTAGGGGGTTCCGGGACAGGGACAATTCACCCCTCCACTTT | CSARGFRDRDNSPLHF
TRBJ2-7 | TRBV2 | TRBD1 | few | TGTGCCAGCAGGACCCCGGGGACAGGGACCTACGAGCAGTACTTC | CASRTPGTGTYEQYF
TRBJ1-1 | TRBV20-1 | - | - | TGCAGTGCTGCAAAAGTCGGAGGGAACACTGAAGCTTTCTTT | CSAAKVGGNTEAFF
TRBJ2-3 | TRBV12-3/TRBV12-4 | TRBD2 | few | TGTGCACACACCCGGCTAGCGGACGTCACAGATACGCAGTATTTT | CAHTRLADVTDTQYF
TRBJ1-1 | TRBV29-1 | - | - | TGCAGCGTCCCCGCGGGGGGCCCGAACACTGAAGCTTTCTTT | CSVPAGGPNTEAFF
TRBJ2-1 | TRBV21-1 | - | few | TGTGCCAGCAGACCACTTCAGCGGGAGGTTCGGAATGAGCAGTTCTTC | CASRPLQREVRNEQFF
TRBJ2-7 | TRBV18 | - | few | TGTGCCAGCTCACCCTCGGACCTCCTACGCGAGCAGTACTTC | CASSPSDLLREQYF
TRBJ2-7 | TRBV10-3 | - | - | TGTGCCATCTCCTTGGGCTCCTACGAGCAGTACTTC | CAISLGSYEQYF
TRBJ2-1 | TRBV4-3 | TRBD2 | few | TGCGCCAGCAGCCAAGGGCAGCGGGAGTTCAGCAATGAGCAGTTCTTC | CASSQGQREFSNEQFF
TRBJ2-1 | TRBV19 | - | - | TGTGCCAGTCGGGGTAGGGTCAAGGAGCAGTTCTTC | CASRGRVKEQFF
TRBJ2-7 | TRBV6-6 | TRBD1 | - | TGTGCCAGCGGACCCGGGACAGGGATCTACGAGCAGTACTTC | CASGPGTGIYEQYF
TRBJ1-1 | TRBV3-1 | TRBD1 | few | TGTGCCAGCAGCCAAGCCGTCCGGACAGGGCGATTGAGGACTGAAGCTTTCTTT | CASSQAVRTGRLRTEAFF
TRBJ2-5 | TRBV5-1 | TRBD1 | few | TGCGCCAGCAGCCCCGGGACAGGGCCAAAGACCCAGTACTTC | CASSPGTGPKTQYF
TRBJ2-1 | TRBV30 | - | - | TGTGCCTGGAACCCGGACCTCTACAATGAGCAGTTCTTC | CAWNPDLYNEQFF
TRBJ2-1 | TRBV2 | - | many | TGTGCCAGCAGGCGACACCAATTTTACAATGAGCAGTTCTTC | CASRRHQFYNEQFF
TRBJ2-6 | TRBV7-8 | - | few | TGTGCCAGCAGCTTTTCTGACTCTGGGGCCAACGTCCTGACTTTC | CASSFSDSGANVLTF
TRBJ2-1 | TRBV20-1 | - | - | TGCAGTGCTAGGGGTATTACAGAGCAGTTCTTC | CSARGITEQFF
TRBJ2-7 | TRBV7-2 | - | - | TGTGCCAGCAGCTTAGATCCGCCCCCCTACGAGCAGTACTTC | CASSLDPPPYEQYF
TRBJ2-3 | TRBV9 | TRBD2 | few | TGTGCCAGCAGCGTAGTTAGCGGGACCCCCACAGATACGCAGTATTTT | CASSVVSGTPTDTQYF
TRBJ1-2 | TRBV18 | - | few | TGTGCCAGCTCACCCGACGGGTATGGCTACACCTTC | CASSPDGYGYTF
TRBJ2-1 | TRBV7-8 | - | - | TGTGCCAGCAGCTTGCCGTGGGGGGAGGACTACAATGAGCAGTTCTTC | CASSLPWGEDYNEQFF
TRBJ2-7 | TRBV5-1 | - | few | TGCGCCAGCAGCGCATTGACAGGAGCCTCCTACGAGCAGTACTTC | CASSALTGASYEQYF
TRBJ2-7 | TRBV29-1 | TRBD2 | - | TGCAGCGTTGAAGACGGGAGGTTCTCCTACGAGCAGTACTTC | CSVEDGRFSYEQYF
TRBJ2-1 | TRBV18 | - | - | TGTGCCAGCTCACTACAGGTTTCTGACTACAATGAGCAGTTCTTC | CASSLQVSDYNEQFF
TRBJ2-2 | TRBV30 | - | - | TGTGCCCGGAGTAGAGACACCGGGGAGCTGTTTTTT | CARSRDTGELFF
TRBJ1-1 | TRBV29-1 | - | - | TGCAGCGTTGGGGGTTGGACTGAAGCTTTCTTT | CSVGGWTEAFF
TRBJ1-3 | TRBV30 | - | few | TGTGCCTGGGCCGGGACCCACGTGGGAAACACCATATATTTT | CAWAGTHVGNTIYF
TRBJ1-2 | TRBV9 | TRBD1 | few | TGTGCCAGCAGCACAACCGGGACAGGGGTCTATGGCTACACCTTC | CASSTTGTGVYGYTF
TRBJ1-2 | TRBV4-2 | - | many | TGTGCCAGCAGCCAAGATCTGCTAGGAAACTATGGCTACACCTTC | CASSQDLLGNYGYTF
TRBJ2-4 | TRBV21-1 | - | many | TGTGCCAGCAGCAAAGGGTACCAGGGCCGAGCGGAAAACATTCAGTACTTC | CASSKGYQGRAENIQYF
TRBJ2-1 | TRBV5-1 | - | few | TGCGCCAGCAGCCCGATGGAGGGGCTAAGCTCCTACAATGAGCAGTTCTTC | CASSPMEGLSSYNEQFF
TRBJ2-7 | TRBV18 | TRBD1 | - | TGTGCCAGCTCCCCCGGGACAGGGAGTAATTACGAGCAGTACTTC | CASSPGTGSNYEQYF
TRBJ1-1 | TRBV6-1 | TRBD1 | - | TGTGCCAGCAGCGCCGGACAGGCTATGAACACTGAAGCTTTCTTT | CASSAGQAMNTEAFF
TRBJ2-5 | TRBV5-1 | TRBD2 | few | TGCGCCAGCAGCTCCTCGGTCGGGGGGGTGGAGACCCAGTACTTC | CASSSSVGGVETQYF
TRBJ2-3 | TRBV29-1 | - | - | TGCAGCGTTGAAGGTAGCGGCGCAACAGATACGCAGTATTTT | CSVEGSGATDTQYF
TRBJ1-2 | TRBV5-8 | - | - | TGTGCCAGCAGCTTACTCGGGGGGGGCAGCTATGGCTACACCTTC | CASSLLGGGSYGYTF
TRBJ1-6 | TRBV9 | TRBD1 | - | TGTGCCAGCAGCCGAGGGACAGGGGACTCACCCCTCCACTTT | CASSRGTGDSPLHF
TRBJ2-2 | TRBV6-2/TRBV6-3 | - | few | TGTGCCAGCAGTACCAGGGGATACACCGGGGAGCTGTTTTTT | CASSTRGYTGELFF
TRBJ1-2 | TRBV25-1 | - | - | TGTGCCAGCAGTGAATCGGGGTGGACAGCCTATGGCTACACCTTC | CASSESGWTAYGYTF
TRBJ1-1 | TRBV9 | - | - | TGTGCCAGCAGCGTAGGGGCCTCTATGAACACTGAAGCTTTCTTT | CASSVGASMNTEAFF
TRBJ2-1 | TRBV20-1 | TRBD2 | few | TGCAGTGCCACCTCCGGGACTAGCGGACCCCCAGATGAGCAGTTCTTC | CSATSGTSGPPDEQFF